This TCR beta chain stems from a study of blood T cells in healthy people across ages (dated by TCRdb to the mid-2010s). Regarding the complete study: In model experiments, roughly one uniquely barcoded TCR beta cDNA molecule per two T cells was captured by template switching. The study measured age-related changes in TCR beta repertoire diversity using deep sequencing normalized with unique cDNA molecular identifiers. Four age groups were formed from the donors: young (average roughly 16 years), middle-aged (approximately 40), aged (around 68) and long-lived (more than 75). Donors of different ages were randomly distributed across sequencing lanes to avoid experimental bias. Two additional independent replicas of 1 million unique cDNA reads from the same blood draw were analyzed for two donors (one aged 18 to 30 and one aged 80 or older). Summary of the overall study and its limitations: Because the CMV infection status of the donors was unknown, age-related changes in expanded clonotypes may potentially have been confounded. Conclusive comparison of naive and antigen-experienced compartments was prevented by the profiling of bulk unsorted PBMCs. A strong correlation was found between observed TCR beta diversity and the percentage of naive T cells measured by flow cytometry. As age increased, observed TCR beta diversity per million T cells dropped in a roughly linear way, and a significant reduction was already evident by age 40. Estimates of total diversity from one million sequenced T cells were regarded as lower bounds and underestimates. Compared with the aged group, the long-lived group had more naive CD4+ T cells, fewer expanded clones and increased TCR diversity, a pattern suggesting age selection.

A word on this clonotype: The antigen it binds to is not known. No base quality values were provided; no much bigger clone lies one nucleotide off.

Donors were 40 or so systemically healthy Caucasian individuals from Russia aged roughly 6 to 100 years. Each donor gave ten milliliters of peripheral blood, collected into EDTA-treated Vacutainer tubes. PBMCs were isolated by Ficoll-Paque density-gradient centrifugation, with at least 6 million obtained per sample. Trizol reagent was used to extract total RNA from the PBMCs, yielding at least 5.5 micrograms per sample. The percentages of naive CD45RAhigh/CD27high T cells were determined by flow cytometry on a PBMC aliquot from every donor. The method behind the library was 5' RACE. The data were produced on an Illumina HiSeq 2500. The second PCR ran for about 6 to 11 cycles and used a J-beta primer mix along with a sample-barcoded 5' primer. A template-switch 5' adaptor carrying 12 random nucleotides introduced a unique molecular identifier onto each TCR beta cDNA molecule. Each sample yielded at least 2.5 million CDR3-containing paired-end reads. First-strand cDNA was synthesized from all RNA with the Mint cDNA synthesis kit, primed by a TRBC-specific oligonucleotide. All cDNA was treated with uracil-DNA glycosylase and then went through a first 18-cycle PCR with the universal primers M1SS and BC2_uni_R. Concerning the study's data processing: Normalization of each sample was performed by random selection of 1 million high-quality reads, each carrying a distinct molecular identifier. Reads sharing molecular identifiers were discarded rather than binned into consensus sequences. CDR3 identification, clonotype clustering and error correction used MiTCR with a Q25 quality threshold and the strictest error-elimination algorithm. A nonparametric unseen species model with Euler transformation was used to estimate lower-bound total TCR beta diversity. Clones were called with MiXCR by TCRdb after fastp trimmed the public reads at Q25, and only in-frame beta chains were retained. CDR3 protein sequences are deduplicated, and each keeps its most common genes and DNA. These V and J calls derive from TCRdb rather than the authors' analysis. In this sample the table shows roughly 730,000 distinct CDR3 sequences, about 61% of which occur a single time. The top ten constitute 20% to 30% of the sample.

Sequencing was done on a sample of blood. The TCR originated in a middle-aged man in good health.

The CDR3 protein is CASSSYTRQGKESSYNEQFF. Read as DNA, the sequence is TGTGCCAGCAGTTCATACACTAGACAGGGGAAAGAGAGCTCCTACAATGAGCAGTTCTTC. The V and J segments used are TRBV28 and TRBJ2-1; the central 8 bases match TRBD1. The germline V gene provides CDR1 MDHEN and CDR2 SYDVKM. Including the terminal cysteine and phenylalanine, the CDR3 comprises 20 residues. This entry keeps only the CDR3 DNA: 60 bases, framed from base 1. Ends trimmed: V by 4 bases, J by 0 bases; bases unmatched to a gene: 17.